The sequence of this TCR beta chain was determined in a study of blood T cells in healthy people across ages. CDR3 length equals 12 residues. Trimming took off 3 bases at V and 4 bases at J, with 9 bases between the two ends. Germline loops: CDR1 SQVTM, CDR2 ANQGSEA. The second PCR ran roughly 7 to 12 cycles with a sample-barcoded 5' primer and J-beta primers. TCRdb processed the 5' RACE reads anew with MiXCR; each CDR3 protein has one entry. The data contain about 780,000 distinct CDR3 sequences, about half of them singletons. This clonotype was counted a few times. This TCR was recovered from a man older than 75 in good health. This chain uses TRBV29-1 with TRBJ2-5; D not certain. The sequencing input was blood. The CDR3 spells CSVDGLSETQYF. Here the CDR3 DNA reads TGCAGCGTTGACGGCCTTTCAGAGACCCAGTACTTC.